Each of the 18 T cell receptor beta chains below was sequenced from the same sample in a study of early T cells in non-severe SARS-CoV-2 infection. One entry per CDR3 protein, called by TCRdb with MiXCR from the 5' RACE reads. This table has 32,000 or so distinct CDR3 sequences, approximately 10% appearing once. Sequenced sample: whole blood. The receptors shown here come from an adult who was a healthcare worker with PCR-confirmed SARS-CoV-2 infection or an uninfected control (not recorded which).

The CDR3 bases are TGTGCCAGCAGCGTAGCTCAGCTCGCGGCAGATACGCAGTATTTT. It encodes CASSVAQLAADTQYF. The V and J genes are TRBV9 and TRBJ2-3, with D unresolved. CDR1 is SGDLS, CDR2 YYNGEE, per germline. This CDR3 comprises 15 residues. Trimming removed 0 bases at V and 4 bases at J, with 12 bases between.

This clonotype was found many times. V and J are TRBV7-8 and TRBJ2-7; 7 bases map to TRBD2. Trimming took 1 base from V and 5 from J; bases not matched to a gene: 11. Germline CDR1 and CDR2: SGHVS and FQNEAQ. This CDR3 region has 16 residues. Here the CDR3 DNA reads TGTGCCAGCAGCTTAGTAGCGTGGGACTACCGAGACGAGCAGTACTTC. Translated, it gives CASSLVAWDYRDEQYF.

V usage is TRBV5-4 and J usage is TRBJ1-2; TRBD1 agrees at 8 bases. The CDR3 sequence is 15 residues long. The germline V gene encodes CDR1 SGHNT and CDR2 YYREEE (reference sequence). V lost 4 bases and J lost 6; bases outside the gene matches: 11. CDR3 residues: CASSAEAQGADGYTF. CDR3 nucleotides: TGTGCCAGCAGCGCGGAAGCGCAGGGGGCAGATGGCTACACCTTC.

Only a few counts were recorded for this clonotype. CDR3 amino acids: CASSFGKPSSYEQYF. The CDR3 coding sequence is TGTGCCAGCAGTTTTGGCAAACCGAGCTCCTACGAGCAGTACTTC. The chain recombines TRBV12-3 or TRBV12-4 with TRBJ2-7; no definite D call. The CDR3 contains 15 residues. Trimming removed 3 bases from V and 0 bases from J, with 12 bases in between.

Worth noting for this clonotype: A much larger clone lies one base from this, so it may be a read error. The V gene is TRBV3-1, the J gene TRBJ2-1; either TRBD1 or TRBD2 may fit D (5 bases each). The CDR3 has 16 amino acids. Trimming pared 4 bases from V and 12 bases from J, leaving 25 bases between. Germline CDR1 LGHDT, CDR2 YNNKEL (reference sequence). The CDR3 loop reads CASSRDGTGKRDGQFF. CDR3 sequence (DNA): TGTGCCAGCAGCCGGGATGGGACCGGGAAGAGGGATGGGCAGTTCTTC.

This clonotype appeared many times. The chain uses TRBV10-2 and TRBJ2-5; possibly TRBD1 for D (5 bases). The germline CDR1 and CDR2 sequences are WSHSY and SAAADI. This CDR3 has 16 residues. V dropped 4 bases and J dropped 2 bases, with 17 bases sitting between them. CDR3 sequence reads: CASSGGLQDVQETQYF. In nucleotides, the CDR3 is TGCGCCAGCAGTGGGGGCCTACAGGATGTACAAGAGACCCAGTACTTC.

This clonotype was seen repeatedly, ten times or more. The chain links TRBV7-9 to TRBJ1-6; TRBD1 aligns across 7 bases. Germline trimming cut 5 bases from V and 11 bases from J; bases unmatched to any gene: 12. The CDR3 contains 15 residues. CDR1 is SEHNR, CDR2 FQNEAQ, per germline (reference sequence). The CDR3 nucleotides are TGTGCCAGCAGCCCTGAGGGACAGACCCTTACACCCCTCCACTTT. Its protein is CASSPEGQTLTPLHF.

This clonotype appeared many times. This chain joins TRBV19 and TRBJ2-3; no reliable D call. This CDR3 spans 15 amino acids. CDR1 and CDR2 from the germline V gene are LNHDA and SQIVND (reference sequence). V gave up 4 bases and J gave up 1 base, with 12 bases separating them. The chain's CDR3 is CASSTRRVGTDTQYF. For the CDR3, the DNA is TGTGCCAGTAGTACCCGCCGAGTGGGCACAGATACGCAGTATTTT.

This clonotype was detected ten times or more. The CDR3: CASSWGRSTDTQYF. In nucleotides, the CDR3 is TGTGCCAGCAGTTGGGGGCGGAGCACAGATACGCAGTATTTT. V is TRBV12-3 or TRBV12-4 and J is TRBJ2-3; maybe TRBD1 (6 bases). This CDR3 has 14 residues. V lost 4 bases, J lost 0 bases, and 8 bases lay in between.

This clonotype has at least ten counts. CDR3 in amino acids: CASSGDRATYGYTF. Here the CDR3 DNA reads TGTGCCAGCAGCGGTGACAGGGCGACCTATGGCTACACCTTC. The chain uses TRBV3-1 and TRBJ1-2; 7 bases match TRBD1. The CDR3 totals 14 residues. The germline CDR1 and CDR2 sequences are LGHDT and YNNKEL (reference sequence). V dropped 5 bases and J dropped 4; count of bases not matched to a gene: 7.

This clonotype was counted at least ten times. V usage is TRBV6-5 and J usage is TRBJ1-2, with D perhaps TRBD1 (5 bases). V was cut by 7 bases and J by 6 bases, with 18 bases left in between. This CDR3 spans 14 amino acids. In germline, CDR1 is MNHEY, CDR2 SVGAGI. DNA of the CDR3: TGTGCCAGCACCCCCAACGGGGGTTCCGATGGCTACACCTTC. Encoded protein: CASTPNGGSDGYTF.

This clonotype was detected ten times or more. The V gene is TRBV20-1, the J gene TRBJ1-5, with 10 bases identical to TRBD1. Germline values: CDR1 DFQATT, CDR2 SNEGSKA (reference sequence). The CDR3 contains 14 residues. J lost 6 bases, V lost 5 bases, and 7 bases had no gene match. CDR3 region: CSAQGGQGLQPQHF. The CDR3 nucleotides read TGCAGTGCTCAGGGGGGACAGGGGCTTCAGCCCCAGCATTTT.

This clonotype was seen more than once but under ten times. The CDR3 spells CASGSTESNYGYTF. CDR3 DNA: TGTGCTAGTGGATCGACAGAGTCTAACTATGGCTACACCTTC. The J gene is TRBJ1-2, the V gene TRBV12-5; D perhaps matches TRBD1 (5 bases). CDR3 length equals 14 residues. Trimming left V 6 bases short and J 0 bases short, with 11 bases between. Germline CDR1 and CDR2: LGHNT and FRNRAP.

This clonotype was counted ten times or more. This chain connects TRBV18 to TRBJ1-4; 9 bases agree with TRBD1. V shed 2 bases and J 0 bases; nucleotides not matched to a gene: 7. The CDR3 runs 18 residues. Germline CDR1 and CDR2: KGHSH and LQKENI. The CDR3 bases are TGTGCCAGCTCACCAACCGGGACAGGGAGAGCAACTAATGAAAAACTGTTTTTT. It codes for CASSPTGTGRATNEKLFF.

This clonotype has only a few counts. This chain uses TRBV20-1 with TRBJ2-7; weak D call: TRBD2 (7 bases). Deletions cut 4 bases from V and 6 bases from J, with 16 bases between. The germline CDR1 and CDR2 sequences are DFQATT and SNEGSKA (reference sequence). CDR3 size: 13 residues. The CDR3 bases are TGCAGTGCTAAAGAGGGGGGGCGTAGCGAGCAGTACTTC. It translates to CSAKEGGRSEQYF.

This clonotype was detected a few times. The chain recombines TRBV9 with TRBJ2-2; 8 positions match TRBD1. Germline V CDR1 and CDR2: SGDLS, YYNGEE. The CDR3 consists of 15 residues. The ends lost 1 base at V and 7 bases at J; junction bases unmatched: 6. CDR3 DNA sequence: TGTGCCAGCAGCGTATCAGGGGGCGCAATCGGGGAGCTGTTTTTT. Amino acid sequence: CASSVSGGAIGELFF.

This rearrangement joins TRBV28 to TRBJ1-2; 7 bases map to TRBD1. Germline trimming cut 7 bases from V and 2 bases from J; bases unmatched to any gene: 4. Germline V gene lookup returns CDR1 MDHEN and CDR2 SYDVKM. CDR3 length: 13 amino acids. DNA for the CDR3: TGTGCCAGCATAGGGGACAGAAACTATGGCTACACCTTC. It yields the protein CASIGDRNYGYTF.

This clonotype has a count of ten or more. The rearrangement joins TRBV7-2 to TRBJ2-5; D may be TRBD2 (5 bases). The V gene's germline CDR1 is SGHTA and CDR2 FQGNSA. The CDR3 extends over 11 amino acids. V was cut by 6 bases and J by 7 bases, with 9 bases left in between. The CDR3, as DNA: TGTGCCAGCAGTCCTCGGGGGACCCAGTACTTC. It codes for CASSPRGTQYF.